The rows below give T cell receptor beta chains drawn from one sample of a study of brain T cells in children with intractable seizures. Clones were read by immunoSEQ multiplex PCR, and TCRdb kept only the in-frame ones, dropping some. The sample holds hundreds of thousands of clones, roughly 93% seen once. The sample was peripheral blood, taken 4 to 6 months after surgery. These receptors came from a boy younger than two with tuberous sclerosis and intractable seizures. Each CDR3 is given with its conserved first and last residue. A D gene is named only where the DNA matches it firmly. Some rows mark clone size as missing; the rest say once, few, many or name a class of expanded clone.

D gene | clone size | J gene | V gene | CDR3 protein | CDR3 DNA
TRBD1 | . | TRBJ1-2 | TRBV29-1 | CSVTQGMGYGYTF | TGCAGCGTGACACAGGGGATGGGCTATGGCTACACCTTC
TRBD1 | . | TRBJ1-1 | TRBV2 | CARDRAAMNTEAFF | TGTGCCAGGGACAGGGCAGCCATGAACACTGAAGCTTTCTTT
. | . | TRBJ1-6 | TRBV6-1 | CASSEFGTGDNSPLHF | TGTGCCAGCAGTGAATTTGGGACGGGGGATAATTCACCCCTCCACTTT
. | . | TRBJ2-1 | TRBV9 | CASSVAGTSYNEQFF | TGTGCCAGCAGCGTAGCGGGAACGTCCTACAATGAGCAGTTCTTC
TRBD1 | . | TRBJ2-2 | TRBV30 | CANPGQGNTGELFF | TGTGCCAATCCGGGACAGGGGAACACCGGGGAGCTGTTTTTT
. | . | TRBJ1-1 | TRBV7-9 | CASTFDSKAFF | TGTGCCAGCACCTTTGACAGTAAAGCTTTCTTT
. | . | TRBJ1-5 | TRBV9 | CASSVGVNQPQHF | TGTGCCAGCAGCGTAGGAGTTAATCAGCCCCAGCATTTT
TRBD2 | . | TRBJ2-3 | TRBV11-3 | CASSSGTSLTDTQYF | TGTGCCAGCAGCTCCGGGACTAGTCTCACAGATACGCAGTATTTT
. | . | TRBJ2-7 | TRBV7-9 | CASQGSSYEQYF | TGTGCCAGCCAAGGGAGCTCCTACGAGCAGTACTTC
. | . | TRBJ2-7 | TRBV2 | CAITTGGRAYEQYF | TGTGCCATCACAACCGGGGGACGGGCCTACGAGCAGTACTTC
. | . | TRBJ2-7 | TRBV28 | CASSLFGGVTYEQYF | TGTGCCAGCAGTTTATTCGGCGGGGTGACCTACGAGCAGTACTTC
. | . | TRBJ2-7 | TRBV6-5 | CASSYSTGQGSYEQYF | TGTGCCAGCAGTTATTCAACAGGGCAAGGATCCTACGAGCAGTACTTC
. | . | TRBJ2-2 | TRBV21-1 | CASSKLRKDSGNTGELFF | TGTGCCAGCAGCAAACTGAGGAAGGACTCAGGGAACACCGGGGAGCTGTTTTTT
. | . | TRBJ1-2 | TRBV6-1 | CASSEALRTVYGYTF | TGTGCCAGCAGTGAAGCCCTAAGGACAGTCTATGGCTACACCTTC
TRBD2 | . | TRBJ2-2 | TRBV7-6 | CASSLRGVTGELFF | TGTGCCAGCAGCTTACGGGGGGTCACCGGGGAGCTGTTTTTT
. | once | TRBJ2-1 | TRBV21-1 | CASSKDQRETYNEQFF | TGTGCCAGCAGCAAAGATCAGCGGGAGACTTACAATGAGCAGTTCTTC
TRBD1 | . | TRBJ2-7 | TRBV19 | CASSIITGAKYEQYF | TGTGCCAGTAGTATAATTACAGGGGCAAAATACGAGCAGTACTTC
TRBD2 | . | TRBJ2-7 | TRBV14 | CASSPGLAAYEQYF | TGTGCCAGCAGCCCGGGACTAGCGGCCTACGAGCAGTACTTC
TRBD1 | . | TRBJ1-4 | TRBV10-2 | CASRTSGTANEKLFF | TGCGCCAGCAGAACATCCGGGACAGCTAATGAAAAACTGTTTTTT
. | . | TRBJ2-1 | TRBV5-6 | CASSLGSWTRPYNEQFF | TGTGCCAGCAGCTTGGGCTCCTGGACGCGCCCCTACAATGAGCAGTTCTTC
TRBD1 | . | TRBJ1-2 | TRBV4-2 | CASRGQPHYGYTF | TGTGCCAGCAGGGGACAGCCTCACTATGGCTACACCTTC
. | . | TRBJ2-7 | TRBV28 | CASSLLGDEQYF | TGTGCCAGCAGTTTATTGGGGGACGAGCAGTACTTC
TRBD1 | . | TRBJ2-2 | TRBV24-1 | CATSDPGGAKTGELFF | TGTGCCACCAGTGACCCAGGGGGCGCGAAGACCGGGGAGCTGTTTTTT
TRBD1 | . | TRBJ1-6 | TRBV27 | CASSLGQGTRNSPLHF | TGTGCCAGCAGTCTGGGACAGGGGACGAGGAATTCACCCCTCCACTTT
. | . | TRBJ2-5 | TRBV28 | CASSPTVDQETQYF | TGTGCCAGCAGTCCGACAGTTGATCAAGAGACCCAGTACTTC
TRBD2 | . | TRBJ2-1 | TRBV19 | CASSTARGRLAGMSSYNEQFF | TGTGCCAGTAGTACTGCCAGAGGGAGACTAGCGGGGATGAGCTCCTACAATGAGCAGTTCTTC
. | . | TRBJ1-5 | TRBV19 | CASSPVGATNQPQHF | TGTGCCAGCTCGCCCGTGGGGGCCACGAATCAGCCCCAGCATTTT
TRBD1 | . | TRBJ1-5 | TRBV27 | CASSPSGGAQPQHF | TGTGCCAGCAGTCCGTCAGGGGGCGCACAGCCCCAGCATTTT
TRBD2 | . | TRBJ2-7 | TRBV10-1 | CASRRTSGAWVQYF | TGCGCCAGCAGGAGGACTAGCGGGGCTTGGGTGCAGTACTTC
. | . | TRBJ1-1 | TRBV6-6 | CASRVRGGKTEAFF | TGTGCCAGCAGGGTGAGGGGAGGTAAGACTGAAGCTTTCTTT
. | . | TRBJ2-3 | TRBV27 | CASSPRPGSGDTQYF | TGTGCCAGCAGTCCCAGACCCGGATCGGGAGATACGCAGTATTTT
. | . | TRBJ2-3 | TRBV7-2 | CASSLVPEASTQYF | TGTGCCAGCAGCTTAGTCCCCGAAGCTAGTACGCAGTATTTT
. | . | TRBJ2-3 | TRBV24-1 | CATSDPSGSNTDTQYF | TGTGCCACCAGTGATCCCAGCGGCAGTAACACAGATACGCAGTATTTT
. | few | TRBJ1-1 | TRBV7-9 | CASSLDRVANTEAFF | TGTGCCAGCAGCTTAGATAGGGTAGCGAACACTGAAGCTTTCTTT
. | . | TRBJ1-1 | TRBV4-1 | CASSPLDSEAFF | TGCGCCAGCAGCCCCCTAGACAGCGAAGCTTTCTTT
TRBD1 | . | TRBJ1-2 | TRBV19 | CASRPGQGYGYTF | TGTGCCAGTAGACCGGGACAGGGTTATGGCTACACCTTC
TRBD1 | few | TRBJ1-2 | TRBV3-1/TRBV3-2 | CASSRMTGANYGYTF | TGTGCCAGCAGCCGGATGACAGGGGCCAACTATGGCTACACCTTC
TRBD1 | . | TRBJ1-5 | TRBV27 | CASSWTGNSNQPQHF | TGTGCCAGCAGTTGGACAGGGAATAGCAATCAGCCCCAGCATTTT
. | . | TRBJ2-2 | TRBV27 | CASGRNKARGTGELFF | TGTGCCAGCGGGAGGAACAAGGCCAGGGGAACCGGGGAGCTGTTTTTT
. | once | TRBJ1-1 | TRBV7-2 | CASSLPSGTTEAFF | TGTGCCAGCAGCTTACCGTCCGGGACCACTGAAGCTTTCTTT
. | once | TRBJ1-1 | TRBV15 | CATSRDSRPGRVTEAFF | TGTGCCACCAGCAGAGATAGTCGGCCCGGGCGGGTCACTGAAGCTTTCTTT